Listed below are T cell receptor beta chains from one sample, sequenced in a study of blood T cell repertoires in COVID-19. TCRdb's copy holds only in-frame clones and misses some; the assay was immunoSEQ multiplex PCR. The sample shows a few hundred thousand clones, approximately 84% of them seen only once. The specimen was PBMCs or T cells enriched from blood (not recorded which). These receptors came from a woman aged 25 to 39 who had recovered from COVID-19. Each CDR3 is given with its conserved first and last residue. A D gene is named only where the DNA matches it firmly. Clone size, where shown, is once, few, many, or a class for clones that have expanded.

TRBV5-1	-	TRBJ1-3	-	TGCGCCAGCAGACTGAACTCTGGAAACACCATATATTTT	CASRLNSGNTIYF
TRBV28	TRBD1	TRBJ2-7	-	TGTGCCAGCAGTCAGGGACAGGGATCCTACGAGCAGTACTTC	CASSQGQGSYEQYF
TRBV11-2	TRBD2	TRBJ2-1	once	TGTGCCAGCAGCTTAGCGGGAGGGCACAATGAGCAGTTCTTC	CASSLAGGHNEQFF
TRBV6-5	-	TRBJ1-2	once	TGTGCCAGCAGTTTAGTACAGGGAAACTATGGCTACACCTTC	CASSLVQGNYGYTF
TRBV9	-	TRBJ1-3	once	TGTGCCAGCAGCGTAGCGGGGGGGGTCCCTGGAAACACCATATATTTT	CASSVAGGVPGNTIYF
TRBV7-9	TRBD1	TRBJ2-7	-	TGTGCCAGCAGCTCAAATAACCTAGGGACAGTCTACGAGCAGTACTTC	CASSSNNLGTVYEQYF
TRBV10-3	TRBD1	TRBJ1-2	-	TGTGCCATACAACCGGGACAGGCTGAAATATACTATGGCTACACCTTC	CAIQPGQAEIYYGYTF
TRBV28	TRBD2	TRBJ2-3	-	TGTGCCAGCAGTCCCCCCGGGGGGGCCGATACGCAGTATTTT	CASSPPGGADTQYF
TRBV5-4	TRBD1	TRBJ1-2	-	TGTGCCAGCAGCTCGCGGACAGGAGCTAACTATGGCTACACCTTC	CASSSRTGANYGYTF
TRBV7-9	-	TRBJ2-7	-	TGTGCCAGCAGACCGGGGACTTCGGAGCAGTACTTC	CASRPGTSEQYF
TRBV6-4	-	TRBJ1-2	-	TGTGCCAGCAGTCAGACAGCTAACTATGGCTACACCTTC	CASSQTANYGYTF
TRBV24-1	TRBD2	TRBJ2-5	-	TGTGCCACCAGTGATTTGTTTGGGGGGGGAACCCAGTACTTC	CATSDLFGGGTQYF
TRBV19	TRBD2	TRBJ2-2	-	TGTGCCAGTAGTGTCCCTAGCGGGATAACCGGGGAGCTGTTTTTT	CASSVPSGITGELFF
TRBV28	-	TRBJ2-7	-	TGTGCCAGCAGTTTTTGGGCCAGCTCCTACGAGCAGTACTTC	CASSFWASSYEQYF
TRBV11-2	-	TRBJ2-7	-	TGTGCCAGCAGTCGTTTCCCGGGATCGGACGAGCAGTACTTC	CASSRFPGSDEQYF
TRBV15	-	TRBJ1-5	-	TGTGCCACCCGACGGGGTGGCAATCAGCCCCAGCATTTT	CATRRGGNQPQHF
TRBV10-3	-	TRBJ2-5	-	TGTGCCATCAGTGACGGGAGGACAGGGTGGGATGGGGAGACCCAGTACTTC	CAISDGRTGWDGETQYF
TRBV4-1	TRBD2	TRBJ2-3	-	TGCGCCAGCAGCCAAGACCCGAGACTAGCGGGGGGGTCGGCGGATACGCAGTATTTT	CASSQDPRLAGGSADTQYF
TRBV6-5	-	TRBJ1-5	-	TGTGCCAGCGCCCCTCTGGCAGGGATCGCTGAGCCCCAGCATTTT	CASAPLAGIAEPQHF
TRBV28	TRBD1	TRBJ1-1	once	TGTGCCAGCAGGACAGGGGACACTGAAGCTTTCTTT	CASRTGDTEAFF
TRBV19	TRBD1	TRBJ1-1	-	TGTGCCAGTAGTGGACAGGGCCCCCTGGGGTTT	CASSGQGPLGF
TRBV10-3	-	TRBJ1-2	-	TGTGCCATCAGTGACCCGGGACTCGATTTTTTCTATGGCTACACCTTC	CAISDPGLDFFYGYTF
TRBV7-2	-	TRBJ2-5	-	TGTGCCAGCAGCCGGGCCCAACAGGGCGGCGAGACCCAGTACTTC	CASSRAQQGGETQYF
TRBV19	TRBD2	TRBJ2-1	once	TGTGCCAGTATTACCGGGACTAGCGGGGTTGGTGAGCAGTTCTTC	CASITGTSGVGEQFF
TRBV7-9	TRBD2	TRBJ2-5	-	TGTGCCAGCAGCCCGAGGACTAGCGGGAGTCGCGAGACCCAGTACTTC	CASSPRTSGSRETQYF
TRBV5-8	TRBD2	TRBJ2-1	-	TGTGCCAGCAGCTTGACTAGCGGCTCCTACAATGAGCAGTTCTTC	CASSLTSGSYNEQFF
TRBV5-5	TRBD2	TRBJ2-1	-	TGTGCCAGCAGCGCCGGAGCGGGGTCGGACAATGAGCAGTTCTTC	CASSAGAGSDNEQFF
TRBV2	-	TRBJ2-5	many	TGTGCCAGGGGGACTTTCCAAGAGACCCAGTACTTC	CARGTFQETQYF
TRBV18	-	TRBJ2-7	once	TGTGCCAGCTCACCTCCCGGACTTTACGAGCAGTACTTC	CASSPPGLYEQYF
TRBV10-3	-	TRBJ2-7	-	TGTGCCATCAGTACGGATGTGGGGCAGCCAAACGAGCAGTACTTC	CAISTDVGQPNEQYF
TRBV5-1	-	TRBJ2-3	-	TGCGCCAGCAGCTTGGCCCTAGCAGCTATTAGCACAGATACGCAGTATTTT	CASSLALAAISTDTQYF
TRBV14	TRBD2	TRBJ2-1	-	TGTGCCAGCAGCCAAGTAAGCGGGGGGCTAGGTGAGCAGTTCTTC	CASSQVSGGLGEQFF
TRBV6-6	-	TRBJ2-3	-	TGTGCCAGCAGTCCTAGCGTTAGCACAGATACGCAGTATTTT	CASSPSVSTDTQYF
TRBV5-6	-	TRBJ2-1	-	TGTGCCAGCAGCTTGTGGCCCAATGAGCAGTTCTTC	CASSLWPNEQFF
TRBV29-1	-	TRBJ1-1	-	TGCGCTGCGGGACTGATGAACACTGAAGCTTTCTTT	CAAGLMNTEAFF
TRBV5-1	-	TRBJ2-1	-	TGCGCCAGCAGCTTGGTTCTCTTCGGGGAAAGCTCCTACAATGAGCAGTTCTTC	CASSLVLFGESSYNEQFF
TRBV5-1	TRBD2	TRBJ2-7	-	TGCGCCAGCAGGGGACTAGCGGGAGGCAGGTACGAGCAGTACTTC	CASRGLAGGRYEQYF
TRBV28	-	TRBJ2-5	-	TGTGCCAGCAGTTTACGGGTGAAGGAGACCCAGTACTTC	CASSLRVKETQYF
TRBV5-6	TRBD1	TRBJ1-2	once	TGTGCCAGCAGCTTGACAGGGGTGGATGGCTACACCTTC	CASSLTGVDGYTF
TRBV9	-	TRBJ2-1	-	TGTGCCAGCAGCACCCACTCCGGCTCCTACAATGAGCAGTTCTTC	CASSTHSGSYNEQFF
TRBV7-9	TRBD1	TRBJ2-4	-	TGTGCCAGCAGCGGCCGGGACAGCAAAAACATTCAGTACTTC	CASSGRDSKNIQYF
TRBV7-9	TRBD1	TRBJ1-1	-	TGTGCCAGCAGGGAACGGACAGGGGGGAACACTGAAGCTTTCTTT	CASRERTGGNTEAFF
TRBV29-1	-	TRBJ1-2	once	TGCAGCGTTGACGGTTCGAGTCGGGACTATGGCTACACCTTC	CSVDGSSRDYGYTF
TRBV24-1	-	TRBJ2-1	-	TGTGCCACCAGTGATTCCGGCAGGGCCGATGAGCAGTTCTTC	CATSDSGRADEQFF
TRBV28	-	TRBJ1-5	-	TGTGCCAGCAAAGACAGGAACTTCAATCAGCCCCAGCATTTT	CASKDRNFNQPQHF
TRBV5-1	-	TRBJ2-7	-	TGCGCCAGCAGCTCACAGGGCTACGAGCAGTACTTC	CASSSQGYEQYF
TRBV30	-	TRBJ1-5	-	TGTGCCTGGAGTAGTGGGGCATGGCAGCCCCAGCATTTT	CAWSSGAWQPQHF
TRBV19	-	TRBJ2-2	-	TGTGCCAGTAGAGCCCGGGAGTTCGCGAACACCGGGGAGCTGTTTTTT	CASRAREFANTGELFF
TRBV4-1	TRBD2	TRBJ2-1	-	TGCGCCAGCAGTACCCGGGGGGGGCGGTTCTTC	CASSTRGGRFF
TRBV20-1	TRBD2	TRBJ2-1	-	TGCAGTGCTAGTCCCATAGCGGGATGGGTATACAATGAGCAGTTCTTC	CSASPIAGWVYNEQFF
TRBV5-5	-	TRBJ1-1	few	TGTGCCAGCAGCTTCACAGGGAACACTGAAGCTTTCTTT	CASSFTGNTEAFF
TRBV7-9	TRBD1	TRBJ2-1	-	TGTGCCAGCAGCTTACATGGGACAGGGAGATACAATGAGCAGTTCTTC	CASSLHGTGRYNEQFF
TRBV27	TRBD1	TRBJ1-2	-	TGTGCCACTAAGACAGGGAACTATGGCTACACCTTC	CATKTGNYGYTF
TRBV19	-	TRBJ2-7	-	TGTGCCAGTAGTATAACGGGAGCTACCTACGAGCAGTACTTC	CASSITGATYEQYF
TRBV27	TRBD1	TRBJ2-3	-	TGTGCCAGCAGTAAACTTAAAAGGACAGGGGGGATGCAAGATACGCAGTATTTT	CASSKLKRTGGMQDTQYF
TRBV7-6	-	TRBJ1-3	-	TGTGCCAGCAGCTTAGCCTACTCTGGAAACACCATATATTTT	CASSLAYSGNTIYF
TRBV13	TRBD2	TRBJ2-1	-	TGTGCCAGCAGCTTAGGGCGGGGGGGCATTAATGAGCAGTTCTTC	CASSLGRGGINEQFF
TRBV5-1	-	TRBJ2-5	-	TGCGCCAGCAGCTTCTGGAGCGGACAAGAGACCCAGTACTTC	CASSFWSGQETQYF
TRBV20-1	-	TRBJ2-7	-	TGCAGTGCTAATGGCCTCTACGAGCAGTACTTC	CSANGLYEQYF